These 23 T cell receptor beta chains share one sample of origin, sequenced in a study of T cell responses to AZD1222 COVID-19 vaccine. Profiling relied on immunoSEQ multiplex PCR, and the TCRdb table lists in-frame clones only, not all of them. The repertoire consists of 150,000 or so clones, with around 90% occurring once and the leading ten covering 18%. The sample here was peripheral blood, taken on day 0 of AZD1222 vaccination. The receptors stem from an adult in good health.

The V gene is TRBV2, the J gene TRBJ1-1; a weak D match, TRBD1 (5 bases). The ends were cut back, 4 bases at V and 5 bases at J, with 11 bases in the middle. The CDR3 is made up of 13 amino acids. CDR1 SNHLY and CDR2 FYNNEI come from the germline V gene. The CDR3 loop is CASSGPGGTEAFF. The DNA of the CDR3 is TGTGCCAGCAGTGGGCCGGGGGGGACTGAAGCTTTCTTT. Filled out from reference TRBV2 and TRBJ1-1, the complete variable domain reads EPEVTQTPSHQVTQMGQEVILRCVPISNHLYFYWYRQILGQKVEFLVSFYNNEISEKSEIFDDQFSVERPDGSNFTLKIRSTKLEDSAMYFCASSGPGGTEAFFGQGTRLTVV.

This rearrangement joins TRBV11-3 to TRBJ2-5; D is uncertain. The germline gives CDR1 SGHNT, CDR2 YENEEA. The ends were cut back, 1 base at V and 4 bases at J, with 19 bases in the middle. This CDR3 has 17 amino acids. The CDR3 bases are TGTGCCAGCAGCTTAGGCCTCGCCACAGTGACCGGAGAGACCCAGTACTTC. Amino acid sequence: CASSLGLATVTGETQYF. The variable domain in full, with the rest retrieved from reference TRBV11-3 and TRBJ2-5, is EAGVVQSPRYKIIEKKQPVAFWCNPISGHNTLYWYLQNLGQGPELLIRYENEEAVDDSQLPKDRFSAERLKGVDSTLKIQPAELGDSAVYLCASSLGLATVTGETQYFGPGTRLLVL.

The chain is built from TRBV19 and TRBJ1-1, with D possibly being TRBD1 (6 bases). Germline V CDR1 and CDR2: LNHDA, SQIVND (reference sequence). CDR3 size: 13 residues. Trimming took off 4 bases at V and 5 bases at J, with 11 bases between the two ends. CDR3 protein: CASSTTGGTEAFF. The CDR3, as DNA: TGTGCCAGTAGTACGACAGGTGGGACTGAAGCTTTCTTT.

The chain employs TRBV7-2 and TRBJ1-1; 11 bases fit TRBD1. CDR1 and CDR2 (germline): SGHTA, FQGNSA. The CDR3 length is 15 residues. The ends lost 4 bases at V and 3 bases at J; junction bases unmatched: 4. CDR3 nucleotides: TGTGCCAGCAGCTCCCGGACAGGGGGCCACACTGAAGCTTTCTTT. The encoded protein is CASSSRTGGHTEAFF.

The gene calls are TRBV7-9 and TRBJ1-2, with unresolved D. Between the trimmed V and J ends, which lost 4 bases and 3 bases, there was a span of 9 bases. Per germline, CDR1 SEHNR and CDR2 FQNEAQ (reference sequence). The CDR3 covers 13 residues. The CDR3 here is CASSSWGDYGYTF. The DNA of the CDR3 is TGTGCCAGCAGCTCCTGGGGAGACTATGGCTACACCTTC. The full variable domain, rest sourced from reference TRBV7-9 and TRBJ1-2, is DTGVSQNPRHKITKRGQNVTFRCDPISEHNRLYWYRQTLGQGPEFLTYFQNEAQLEKSRLLSDRFSAERPKGSFSTLEIQRTEQGDSAMYLCASSSWGDYGYTFGSGTRLTVV.

This chain connects TRBV2 to TRBJ1-1; D remains ambiguous. The CDR3 has 15 amino acids. Between the trimmed V and J ends, which lost 7 bases and 0 bases, there was a span of 15 bases. CDR1 is SNHLY, CDR2 FYNNEI, per germline. For the CDR3, the DNA is TGTGCCAGCAAGCTTACTACGCAGTTGAACACTGAAGCTTTCTTT. Its translation is CASKLTTQLNTEAFF.

This clone was seen a single time. The chain couples TRBV6-2 or TRBV6-3 to TRBJ2-7; the D gene is possibly TRBD1 (5 bases). Germline values: CDR1 MNHEY, CDR2 SVGEGT. Deletions cut 3 bases from V and 2 bases from J, with 11 bases between. This CDR3 contains 14 residues. This CDR3 is CASSYLRQTYEQYF. Written as DNA, the CDR3 is TGTGCCAGCAGTTATCTTCGACAGACCTACGAGCAGTACTTC.

Turning to this clone: This specimen includes other DNA sequences encoding the same CDR3. The V gene is TRBV28, the J gene TRBJ1-5; 7 bases are shared with TRBD1. The CDR3 runs 16 residues. Germline values: CDR1 MDHEN, CDR2 SYDVKM. V shed 6 bases and J 2 bases; nucleotides not matched to a gene: 10. The DNA for the CDR3 is TGTGCCAGCAGCTCAGGGGGGGCGTGGGGCAATCAGCCCCAGCATTTT. This translates into CASSSGGAWGNQPQHF.

V gene TRBV4-3 combines with J gene TRBJ1-1; TRBD1 matches at 7 bases. After removal of 0 bases from V and 0 bases from J, the junction contained 1 base not matched to a gene. CDR3 length equals 15 residues. Germline lookup yields CDR1 LGHNA and CDR2 YSLEER. The CDR3 nucleotides are TGCGCCAGCAGCCAAGAAACAGGGGTGAACACTGAAGCTTTCTTT. Protein sequence: CASSQETGVNTEAFF.

This rearrangement joins TRBV30 to TRBJ1-1, with D perhaps TRBD1 (6 bases). The germline V gene has CDR1 GTSNPN and CDR2 SVGIG (reference sequence). V lost 2 bases to trimming and J lost 1 base, with 8 bases between them. The CDR3 spans 13 residues. The DNA for the CDR3 is TGTGCCTGGAGTCAGGGGCCGAACACTGAAGCTTTCTTT. Protein product: CAWSQGPNTEAFF.

The CDR3 DNA is TGCGCCAGCAGCTGGGACGAATACGAGCAGTACTTC. The encoded protein is CASSWDEYEQYF. This chain uses TRBV5-1 with TRBJ2-7; D may match TRBD1 or TRBD2 (5 bases each). The length of the CDR3 is 12 residues. Trimming took off 3 bases at V and 4 bases at J, with 8 bases between the two ends. The germline CDR1 and CDR2 sequences are SGHRS and YFSETQ. The full variable domain, with the rest looked up from reference TRBV5-1 and TRBJ2-7, is KAGVTQTPRYLIKTRGQQVTLSCSPISGHRSVSWYQQTPGQGLQFLFEYFSETQRNKGNFPGRFSGRQFSNSRSEMNVSTLELGDSALYLCASSWDEYEQYFGPGTRLTVT.

The rearrangement links TRBV6-5 to TRBJ1-6, with D tentatively TRBD1 (5 bases). Germline V gene data show CDR1 as MNHEY and CDR2 as SVGAGI. Trimming took 0 bases from V and 10 from J, leaving 13 bases between them. The CDR3 is 15 residues long. As DNA, the CDR3 is TGTGCCAGCAGTTACTCCGCCAGGGAAAACTCACCCCTCCACTTT. Protein sequence: CASSYSARENSPLHF.

This clone was observed a few times. The genes are TRBV6-5 and TRBJ2-7; 8 bases are a match to TRBD1. V lost 2 bases and J lost 2; bases outside the gene matches: 5. The CDR3 covers 15 residues. CDR1 MNHEY and CDR2 SVGAGI come from the germline V gene. Here the CDR3 DNA reads TGTGCCAGCAGTTACGGAGGGACAGGAACCTACGAGCAGTACTTC. It yields the protein CASSYGGTGTYEQYF.

V gene TRBV7-2 combines with J gene TRBJ1-2; no clear D gene. This CDR3 region has 16 residues. Between the trimmed V and J ends, which lost 2 bases and 0 bases, there was a span of 13 bases. Germline V gives CDR1 SGHTA, CDR2 FQGNSA. CDR3 in amino acids: CASSLSAAMANYGYTF. DNA of the CDR3: TGTGCCAGCAGCTTATCGGCGGCTATGGCTAACTATGGCTACACCTTC.

V gene TRBV28 combines with J gene TRBJ2-3, with D possibly TRBD1 on 6 matching bases. CDR1 is MDHEN and CDR2 is SYDVKM in the germline V gene. V dropped 2 bases and J dropped 2 bases, with 17 bases sitting between them. This CDR3 has 17 residues. This CDR3 reads CASSLKFGRGTTDTQYF. CDR3 nucleotides: TGTGCCAGCAGTTTAAAGTTCGGCAGGGGTACCACAGATACGCAGTATTTT.

J is TRBJ1-5 and V is TRBV7-9; perhaps TRBD1 as D (5 bases). The CDR3 consists of 17 residues. Germline assignment: CDR1 SEHNR and CDR2 FQNEAQ (reference sequence). Trimming took off 1 base at V and 0 bases at J, with 13 bases between the two ends. The CDR3 loop is CASSLGSGDFSNQPQHF. The CDR3 coding sequence is TGTGCCAGCAGCTTAGGGTCGGGGGACTTTAGCAATCAGCCCCAGCATTTT.

The chain carries TRBV6-5 and TRBJ1-1, with TRBD1 as a possible D gene (5 bases). The CDR3 consists of 11 residues. CDR1 MNHEY and CDR2 SVGAGI come from the germline V gene. V was trimmed by 7 bases and J by 5 bases, leaving 8 bases between them. CDR3 in DNA: TGTGCCAGCATGGGGCGGACTGAAGCTTTCTTT. Translated: CASMGRTEAFF.

V is TRBV28 and J is TRBJ2-7, with TRBD1 matching 7 bases. The CDR3 extends over 14 amino acids. V trimming: 5 bases; J trimming: 3 bases; junction bases outside the gene matches: 7. Germline loops: CDR1 MDHEN, CDR2 SYDVKM. The CDR3 loop reads CASSPGTVYYEQYF. CDR3 in DNA: TGTGCCAGCAGTCCAGGGACAGTCTACTACGAGCAGTACTTC. Full variable domain (missing parts from reference TRBV28 and TRBJ2-7): DVKVTQSSRYLVKRTGEKVFLECVQDMDHENMFWYRQDPGLGLRLIYFSYDVKMKEKGDIPEGYSVSREKKERFSLILESASTNQTSMYLCASSPGTVYYEQYFGPGTRLTVT.

The CDR3 DNA reads as TGTGCCAGCAGCCCCCGGTTGGGACAGGGTATTAGGGCACCCCTCCACTTT. This translates into CASSPRLGQGIRAPLHF. The gene calls are TRBV3-1 (or the pseudogene TRBV3-2) and TRBJ1-6; 9 positions agree with TRBD1. There are 17 residues in the CDR3. The V and J ends lost 4 bases and 11 bases, in that order; junction bases with no gene match: 15. Germline-derived CDR1 and CDR2 are LGHDT and YNNKEL (reference sequence).

V is TRBV7-3 and J is TRBJ2-2; a possible D gene is TRBD1 (5 bases). The germline V gene has CDR1 SGHTA and CDR2 FQGTGA. Trimming left V 4 bases short and J 8 bases short, with 11 bases between. This CDR3 contains 13 residues. CDR3 amino acids: CASSSTGGGELFF. DNA for the CDR3: TGTGCCAGCAGCTCAACAGGTGGTGGGGAGCTGTTTTTT.

V usage is TRBV7-2 and J usage is TRBJ1-2; D not resolved. Trimming stripped 1 base from V and 5 bases from J, with 5 bases between. The CDR3 runs to 12 residues. Per germline, CDR1 SGHTA and CDR2 FQGNSA. The DNA of the CDR3 is TGTGCCAGCAGCTTAGAAGGATATGGCTACACCTTC. Translation gives CASSLEGYGYTF.

This clone was recorded once. The V gene is TRBV5-4, the J gene TRBJ1-1; tentatively, D is TRBD1 (5 bases). The length of the CDR3 is 14 residues. Deletions cut 4 bases from V and 1 base from J, with 11 bases between. Germline assignment: CDR1 SGHNT and CDR2 YYREEE (reference sequence). The CDR3 sequence is CASSPAGPNTEAFF. The DNA for the CDR3 is TGTGCCAGCAGCCCTGCAGGGCCGAACACTGAAGCTTTCTTT.

The chain uses TRBV30 and TRBJ1-2; D is undetermined. This CDR3 comprises 14 residues. Between the trimmed V and J ends, which lost 3 bases and 8 bases, there was a span of 19 bases. Germline CDR1 reads GTSNPN; CDR2 reads SVGIG (reference sequence). This CDR3 reads CAWSLLIPGRGYTF. As DNA, the CDR3 is TGTGCCTGGAGCCTCTTAATCCCCGGGAGAGGCTACACCTTC. Using reference TRBV30 and TRBJ1-2 for the parts outside the CDR3, the full variable domain is SQTIHQWPATLVQPVGSPLSLECTVEGTSNPNLYWYRQAAGRGLQLLFYSVGIGQISSEVPQNLSASRPQDRQFILSSKKLLLSDSGFYLCAWSLLIPGRGYTFGSGTRLTVV.